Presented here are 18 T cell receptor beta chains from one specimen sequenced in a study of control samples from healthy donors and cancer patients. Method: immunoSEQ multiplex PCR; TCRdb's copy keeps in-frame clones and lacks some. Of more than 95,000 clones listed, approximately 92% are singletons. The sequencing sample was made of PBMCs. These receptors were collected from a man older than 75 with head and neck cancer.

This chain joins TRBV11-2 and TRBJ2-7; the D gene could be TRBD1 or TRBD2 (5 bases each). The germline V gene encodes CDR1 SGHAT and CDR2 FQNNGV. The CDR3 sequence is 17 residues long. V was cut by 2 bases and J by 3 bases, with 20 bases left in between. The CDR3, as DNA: TGTGCCAGCAGCTTAAGGTCAGAAAAGGGACGGAGCTACGAGCAGTACTTC. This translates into CASSLRSEKGRSYEQYF.

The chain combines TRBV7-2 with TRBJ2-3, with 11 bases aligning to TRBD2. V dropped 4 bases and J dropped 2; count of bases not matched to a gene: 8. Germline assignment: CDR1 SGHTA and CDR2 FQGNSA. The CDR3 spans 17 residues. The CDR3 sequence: CASSSGLAGPITDTQYF. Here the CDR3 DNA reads TGTGCCAGCAGCTCCGGACTAGCGGGCCCCATCACAGATACGCAGTATTTT. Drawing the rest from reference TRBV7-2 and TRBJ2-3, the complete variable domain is GAGVSQSPSNKVTEKGKDVELRCDPISGHTALYWYRQSLGQGLEFLIYFQGNSAPDKSGLPSDRFSAERTGGSVSTLTIQRTQQEDSAVYLCASSSGLAGPITDTQYFGPGTRLTVL.

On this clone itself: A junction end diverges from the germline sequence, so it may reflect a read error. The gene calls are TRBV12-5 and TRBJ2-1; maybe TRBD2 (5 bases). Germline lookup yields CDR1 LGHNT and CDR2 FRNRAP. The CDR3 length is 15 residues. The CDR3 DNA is TGTACTAGTGGTTTGGGTCAGAGCTCCTACAATGAGCAGTTCTTC. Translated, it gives CTSGLGQSSYNEQFF. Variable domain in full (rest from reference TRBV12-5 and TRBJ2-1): DARVTQTPRHKVTEMGQEVTMRCQPILGHNTVFWYRQTMMQGLELLAYFRNRAPLDDSGMPKDRFSAEMPDATLATLKIQPSEPRDSAVYFCTSGLGQSSYNEQFFGPGTRLTVL.

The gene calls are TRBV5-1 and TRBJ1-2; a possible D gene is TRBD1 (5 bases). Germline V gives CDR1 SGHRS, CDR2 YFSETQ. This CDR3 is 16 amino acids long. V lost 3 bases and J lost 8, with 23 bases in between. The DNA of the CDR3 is TGCGCCAGCAGCTCGTCCATGGCGGGGGACCCCAGGGGCTACACCTTC. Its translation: CASSSSMAGDPRGYTF.

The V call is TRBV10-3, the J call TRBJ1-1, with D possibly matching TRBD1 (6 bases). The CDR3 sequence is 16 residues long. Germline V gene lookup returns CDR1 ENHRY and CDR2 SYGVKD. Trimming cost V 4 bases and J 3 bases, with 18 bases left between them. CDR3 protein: CAISAIPRAGDTEAFF. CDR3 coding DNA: TGTGCCATCAGTGCTATCCCGAGGGCAGGGGACACTGAAGCTTTCTTT.

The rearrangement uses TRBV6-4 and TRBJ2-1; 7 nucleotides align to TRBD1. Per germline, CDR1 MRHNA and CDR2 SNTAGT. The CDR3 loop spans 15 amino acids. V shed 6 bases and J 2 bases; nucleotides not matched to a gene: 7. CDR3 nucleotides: TGTGCCAGCAGGGAGACAGGGTTTGCCTACAATGAGCAGTTCTTC. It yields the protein CASRETGFAYNEQFF.

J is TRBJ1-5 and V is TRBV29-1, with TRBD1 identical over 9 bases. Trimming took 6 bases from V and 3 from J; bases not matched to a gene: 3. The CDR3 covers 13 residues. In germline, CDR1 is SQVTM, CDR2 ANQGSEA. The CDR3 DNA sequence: TGCAGCGTAGGACAGGGGAACAATCAGCCCCAGCATTTT. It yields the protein CSVGQGNNQPQHF.

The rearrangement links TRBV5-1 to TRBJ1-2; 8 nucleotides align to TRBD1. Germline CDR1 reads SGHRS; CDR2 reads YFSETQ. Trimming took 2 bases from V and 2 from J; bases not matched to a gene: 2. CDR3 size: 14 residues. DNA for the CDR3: TGCGCCAGCAGCTTCAACAGGGGGAACTATGGCTACACCTTC. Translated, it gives CASSFNRGNYGYTF.

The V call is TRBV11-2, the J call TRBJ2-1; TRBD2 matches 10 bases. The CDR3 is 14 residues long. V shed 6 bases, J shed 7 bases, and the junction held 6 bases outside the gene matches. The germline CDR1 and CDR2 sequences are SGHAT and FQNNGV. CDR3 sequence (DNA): TGTGCCAGCAGTCTAGCGGGGGTTTGGAATGAGCAGTTCTTC. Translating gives CASSLAGVWNEQFF.

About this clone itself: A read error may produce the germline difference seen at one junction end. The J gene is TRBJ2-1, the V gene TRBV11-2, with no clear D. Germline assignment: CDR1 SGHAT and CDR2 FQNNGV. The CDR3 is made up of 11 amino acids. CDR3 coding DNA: TGTGCCAGCAGCTCCCACAATGAGCAGTTCTTC. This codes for CASSSHNEQFF.

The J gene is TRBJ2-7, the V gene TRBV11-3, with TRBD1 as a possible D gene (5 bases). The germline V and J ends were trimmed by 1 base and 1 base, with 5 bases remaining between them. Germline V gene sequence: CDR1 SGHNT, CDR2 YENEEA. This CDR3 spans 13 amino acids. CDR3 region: CASSLAGSYEQYF. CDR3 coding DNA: TGTGCCAGCAGCTTAGCAGGGTCCTACGAGCAGTACTTC.

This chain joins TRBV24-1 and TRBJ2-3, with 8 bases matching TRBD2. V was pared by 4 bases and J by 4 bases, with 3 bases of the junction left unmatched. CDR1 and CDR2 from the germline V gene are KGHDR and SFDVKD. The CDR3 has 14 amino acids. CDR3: CATSDSGGADTQYF. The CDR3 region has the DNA TGTGCCACCAGTGACTCGGGGGGGGCAGATACGCAGTATTTT.

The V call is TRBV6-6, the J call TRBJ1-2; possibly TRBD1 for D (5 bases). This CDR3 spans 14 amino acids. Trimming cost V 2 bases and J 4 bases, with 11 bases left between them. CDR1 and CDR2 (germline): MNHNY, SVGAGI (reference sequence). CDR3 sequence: CASSYPGRLYGYTF. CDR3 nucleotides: TGTGCCAGCAGTTACCCGGGGCGGCTCTATGGCTACACCTTC.

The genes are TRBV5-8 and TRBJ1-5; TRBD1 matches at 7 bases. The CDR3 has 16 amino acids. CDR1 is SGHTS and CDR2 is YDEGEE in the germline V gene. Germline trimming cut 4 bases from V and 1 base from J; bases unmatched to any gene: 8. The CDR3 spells CASSITGVGSNQPQHF. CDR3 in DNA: TGTGCCAGCAGCATCACAGGGGTCGGAAGCAATCAGCCCCAGCATTTT.

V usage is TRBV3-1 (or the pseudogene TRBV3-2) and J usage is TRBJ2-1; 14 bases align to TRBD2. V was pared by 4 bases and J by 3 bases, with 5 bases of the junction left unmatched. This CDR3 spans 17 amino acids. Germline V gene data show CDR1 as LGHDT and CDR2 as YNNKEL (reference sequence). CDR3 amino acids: CASSLGLAGGLYNEQFF. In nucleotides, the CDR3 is TGTGCCAGCAGCCTCGGACTAGCGGGAGGTCTCTACAATGAGCAGTTCTTC.

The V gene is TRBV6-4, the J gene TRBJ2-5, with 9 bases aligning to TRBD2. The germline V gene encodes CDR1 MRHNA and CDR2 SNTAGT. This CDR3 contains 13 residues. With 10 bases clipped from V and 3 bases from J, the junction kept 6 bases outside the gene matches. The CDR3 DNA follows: TGTGCCATCCCTTGCGGGGGGGAAGAGACCCAGTACTTC. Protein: CAIPCGGEETQYF.

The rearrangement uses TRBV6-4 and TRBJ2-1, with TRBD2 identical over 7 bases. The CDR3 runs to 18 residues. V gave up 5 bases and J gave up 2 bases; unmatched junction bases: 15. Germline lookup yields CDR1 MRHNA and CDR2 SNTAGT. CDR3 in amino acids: CASSSVPTAGPPYNEQFF. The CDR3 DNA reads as TGTGCCAGCAGTTCCGTCCCCACAGCGGGACCACCCTACAATGAGCAGTTCTTC.

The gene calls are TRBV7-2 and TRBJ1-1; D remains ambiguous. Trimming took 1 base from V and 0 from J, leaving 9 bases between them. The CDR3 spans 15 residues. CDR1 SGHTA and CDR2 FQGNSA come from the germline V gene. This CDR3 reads CASSLGSRMNTEAFF. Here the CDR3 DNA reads TGTGCCAGCAGCTTAGGCTCACGAATGAACACTGAAGCTTTCTTT.